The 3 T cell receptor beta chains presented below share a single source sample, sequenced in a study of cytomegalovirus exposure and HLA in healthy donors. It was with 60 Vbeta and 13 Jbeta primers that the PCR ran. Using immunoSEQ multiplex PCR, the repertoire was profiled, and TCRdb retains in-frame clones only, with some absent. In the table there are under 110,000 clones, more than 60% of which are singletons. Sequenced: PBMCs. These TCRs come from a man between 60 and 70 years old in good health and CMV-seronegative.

The CDR3 DNA is TGTGCCAGCTCACCACGTCCGACAGGGGCGAACACTGAAGCTTTCTTT. It specifies CASSPRPTGANTEAFF. The chain links TRBV18 to TRBJ1-1; TRBD1 aligns across 8 bases. J lost 1 base, V lost 1 base, and 5 bases had no gene match. The CDR3 runs 16 residues. Looked up from germline, CDR1 is KGHSH and CDR2 is LQKENI.

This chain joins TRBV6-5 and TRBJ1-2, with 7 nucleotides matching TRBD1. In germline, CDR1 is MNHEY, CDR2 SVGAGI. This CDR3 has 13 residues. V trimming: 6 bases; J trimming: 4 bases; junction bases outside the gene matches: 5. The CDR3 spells CASRRGTAYGYTF. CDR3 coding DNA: TGTGCCAGCAGACGTGGGACAGCCTATGGCTACACCTTC.

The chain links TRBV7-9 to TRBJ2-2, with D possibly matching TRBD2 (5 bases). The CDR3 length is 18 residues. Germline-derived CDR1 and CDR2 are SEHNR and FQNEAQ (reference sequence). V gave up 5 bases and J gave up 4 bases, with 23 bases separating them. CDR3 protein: CASSPKIPPGYGTGELFF. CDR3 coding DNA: TGTGCCAGCAGCCCAAAAATACCGCCGGGGTACGGCACCGGGGAGCTGTTTTTT.